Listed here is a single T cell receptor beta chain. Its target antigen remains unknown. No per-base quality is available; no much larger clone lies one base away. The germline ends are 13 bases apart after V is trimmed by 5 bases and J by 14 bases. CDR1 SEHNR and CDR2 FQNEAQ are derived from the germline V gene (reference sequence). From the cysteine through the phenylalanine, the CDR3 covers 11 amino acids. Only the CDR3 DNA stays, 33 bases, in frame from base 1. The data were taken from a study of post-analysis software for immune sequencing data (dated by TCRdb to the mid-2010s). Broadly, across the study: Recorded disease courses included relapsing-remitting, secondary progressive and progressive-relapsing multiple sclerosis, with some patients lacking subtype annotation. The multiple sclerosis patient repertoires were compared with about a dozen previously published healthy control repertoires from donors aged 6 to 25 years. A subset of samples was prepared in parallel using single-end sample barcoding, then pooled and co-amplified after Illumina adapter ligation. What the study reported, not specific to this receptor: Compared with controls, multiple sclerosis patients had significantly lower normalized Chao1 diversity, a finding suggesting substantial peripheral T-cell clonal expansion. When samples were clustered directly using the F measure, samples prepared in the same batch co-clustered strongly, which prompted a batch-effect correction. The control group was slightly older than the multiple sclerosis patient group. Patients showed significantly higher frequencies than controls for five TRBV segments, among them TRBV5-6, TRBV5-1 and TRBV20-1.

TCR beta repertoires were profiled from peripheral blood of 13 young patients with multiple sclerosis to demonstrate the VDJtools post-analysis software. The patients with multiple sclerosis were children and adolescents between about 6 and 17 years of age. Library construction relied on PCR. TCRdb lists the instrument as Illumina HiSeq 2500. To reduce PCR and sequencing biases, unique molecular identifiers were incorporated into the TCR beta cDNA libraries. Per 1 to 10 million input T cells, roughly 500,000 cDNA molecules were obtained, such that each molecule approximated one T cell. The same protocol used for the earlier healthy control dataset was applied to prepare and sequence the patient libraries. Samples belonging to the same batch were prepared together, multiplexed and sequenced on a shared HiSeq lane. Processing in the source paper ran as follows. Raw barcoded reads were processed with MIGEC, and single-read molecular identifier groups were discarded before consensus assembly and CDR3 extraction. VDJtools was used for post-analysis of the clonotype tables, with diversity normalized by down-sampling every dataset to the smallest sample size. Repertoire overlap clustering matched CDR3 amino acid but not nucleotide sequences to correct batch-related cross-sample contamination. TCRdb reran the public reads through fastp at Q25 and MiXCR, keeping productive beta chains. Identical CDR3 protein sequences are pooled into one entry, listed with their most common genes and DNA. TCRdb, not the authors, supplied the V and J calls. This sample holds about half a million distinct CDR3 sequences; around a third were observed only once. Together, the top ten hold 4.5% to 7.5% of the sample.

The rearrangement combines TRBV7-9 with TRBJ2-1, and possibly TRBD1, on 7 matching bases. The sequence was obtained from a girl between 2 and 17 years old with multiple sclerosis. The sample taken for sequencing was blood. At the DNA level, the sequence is TGTGCCAGCAGCCGGACAGGAGGGGAGTTCTTC. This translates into CASSRTGGEFF.